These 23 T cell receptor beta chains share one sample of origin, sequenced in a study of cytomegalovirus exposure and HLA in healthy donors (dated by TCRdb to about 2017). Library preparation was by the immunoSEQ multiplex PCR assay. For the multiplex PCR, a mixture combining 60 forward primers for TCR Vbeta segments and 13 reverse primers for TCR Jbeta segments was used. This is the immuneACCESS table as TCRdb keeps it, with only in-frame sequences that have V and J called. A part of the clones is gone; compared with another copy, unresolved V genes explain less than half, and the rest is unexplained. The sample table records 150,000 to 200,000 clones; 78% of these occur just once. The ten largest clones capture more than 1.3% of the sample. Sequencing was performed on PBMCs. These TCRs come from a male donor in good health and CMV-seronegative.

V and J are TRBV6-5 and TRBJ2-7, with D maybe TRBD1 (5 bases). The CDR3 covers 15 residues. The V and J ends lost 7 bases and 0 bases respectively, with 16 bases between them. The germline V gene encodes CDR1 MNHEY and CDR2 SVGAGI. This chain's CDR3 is CASTPSMTDSYEQYF. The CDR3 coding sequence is TGTGCCAGCACCCCCTCGATGACAGACTCCTACGAGCAGTACTTC.

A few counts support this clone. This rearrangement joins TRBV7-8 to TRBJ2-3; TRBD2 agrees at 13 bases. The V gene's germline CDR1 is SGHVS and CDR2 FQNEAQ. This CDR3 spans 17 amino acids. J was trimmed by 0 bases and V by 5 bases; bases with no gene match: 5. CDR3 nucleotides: TGTGCCAGCAGCCGACTAGCGGGAGGTTCTAGCACAGATACGCAGTATTTT. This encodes CASSRLAGGSSTDTQYF.

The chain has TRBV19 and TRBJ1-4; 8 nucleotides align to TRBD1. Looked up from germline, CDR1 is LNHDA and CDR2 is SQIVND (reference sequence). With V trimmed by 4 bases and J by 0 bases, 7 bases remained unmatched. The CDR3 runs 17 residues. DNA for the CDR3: TGTGCCAGTAGTACTCGACAGGGGCTTTCAACTAATGAAAAACTGTTTTTT. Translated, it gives CASSTRQGLSTNEKLFF.

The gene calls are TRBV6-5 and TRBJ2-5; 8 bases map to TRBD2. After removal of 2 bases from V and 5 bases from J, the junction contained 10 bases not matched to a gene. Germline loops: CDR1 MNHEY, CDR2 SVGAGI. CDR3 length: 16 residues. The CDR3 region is CASSYGWAGGRETQYF. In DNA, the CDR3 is TGTGCCAGCAGTTACGGGTGGGCGGGAGGCCGGGAGACCCAGTACTTC.

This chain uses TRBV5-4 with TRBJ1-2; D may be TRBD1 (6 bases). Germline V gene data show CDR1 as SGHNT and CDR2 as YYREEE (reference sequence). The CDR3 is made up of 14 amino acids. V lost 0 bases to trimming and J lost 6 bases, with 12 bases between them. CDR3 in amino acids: CASSLAGQLHGYTF. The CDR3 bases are TGTGCCAGCAGCTTGGCCGGACAGTTACATGGCTACACCTTC.

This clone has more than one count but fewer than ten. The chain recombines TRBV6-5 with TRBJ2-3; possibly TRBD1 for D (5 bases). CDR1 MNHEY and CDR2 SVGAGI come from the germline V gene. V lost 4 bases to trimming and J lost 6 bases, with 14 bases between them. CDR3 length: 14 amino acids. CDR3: CASSSEGESDTQYF. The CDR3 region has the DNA TGTGCCAGCAGTTCGGAAGGGGAATCGGATACGCAGTATTTT.

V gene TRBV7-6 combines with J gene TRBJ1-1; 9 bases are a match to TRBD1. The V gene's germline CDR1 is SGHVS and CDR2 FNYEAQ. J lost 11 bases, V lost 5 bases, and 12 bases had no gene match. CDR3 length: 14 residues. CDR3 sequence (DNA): TGTGCCAGCAGCCCGACGACAGGGGGTGCACGGGCTTTCTTT. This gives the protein CASSPTTGGARAFF.

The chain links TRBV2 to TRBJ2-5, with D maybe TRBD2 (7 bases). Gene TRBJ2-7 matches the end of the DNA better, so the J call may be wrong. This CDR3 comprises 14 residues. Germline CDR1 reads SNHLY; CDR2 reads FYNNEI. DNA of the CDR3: TGTGCCACCTTAGGAGGGGGAGGGTCCTACGAGCAGTACTTC. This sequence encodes CATLGGGGSYEQYF.

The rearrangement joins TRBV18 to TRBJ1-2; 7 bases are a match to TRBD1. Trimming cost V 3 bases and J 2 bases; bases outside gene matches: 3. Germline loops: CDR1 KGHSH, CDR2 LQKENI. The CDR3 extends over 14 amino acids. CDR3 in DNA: TGTGCCAGCTCACCGGGACAGATGAACTATGGCTACACCTTC. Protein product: CASSPGQMNYGYTF.

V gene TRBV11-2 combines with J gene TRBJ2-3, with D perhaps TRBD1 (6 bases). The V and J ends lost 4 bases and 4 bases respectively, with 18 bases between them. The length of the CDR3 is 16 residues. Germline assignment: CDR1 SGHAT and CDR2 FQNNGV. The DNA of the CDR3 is TGTGCCAGCAGCTCTTCCGGGACAATTTCGGCAGATACGCAGTATTTT. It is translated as CASSSSGTISADTQYF. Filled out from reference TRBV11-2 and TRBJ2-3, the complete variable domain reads EAGVAQSPRYKIIEKRQSVAFWCNPISGHATLYWYQQILGQGPKLLIQFQNNGVVDDSQLPKDRFSAERLKGVDSTLKIQPAKLEDSAVYLCASSSSGTISADTQYFGPGTRLTVL.

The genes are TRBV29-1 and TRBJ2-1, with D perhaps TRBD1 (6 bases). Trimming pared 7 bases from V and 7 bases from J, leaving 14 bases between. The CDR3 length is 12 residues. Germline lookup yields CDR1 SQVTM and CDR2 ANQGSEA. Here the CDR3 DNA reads TGCAGCGCAGCCCCAGGGGAGAATGAGCAGTTCTTC. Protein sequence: CSAAPGENEQFF.

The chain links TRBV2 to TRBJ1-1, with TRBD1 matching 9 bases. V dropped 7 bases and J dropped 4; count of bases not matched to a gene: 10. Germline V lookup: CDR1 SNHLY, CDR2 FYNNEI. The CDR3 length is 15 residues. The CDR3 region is CASNTGTGRGTEAFF. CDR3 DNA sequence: TGTGCCAGCAATACCGGGACAGGGAGGGGCACTGAAGCTTTCTTT.

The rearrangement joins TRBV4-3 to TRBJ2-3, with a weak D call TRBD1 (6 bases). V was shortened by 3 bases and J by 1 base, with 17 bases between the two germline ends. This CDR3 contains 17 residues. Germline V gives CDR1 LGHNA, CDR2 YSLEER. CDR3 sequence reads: CASSHGRQAQGTDTQYF. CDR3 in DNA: TGCGCCAGCAGCCACGGACGACAGGCCCAAGGCACAGATACGCAGTATTTT.

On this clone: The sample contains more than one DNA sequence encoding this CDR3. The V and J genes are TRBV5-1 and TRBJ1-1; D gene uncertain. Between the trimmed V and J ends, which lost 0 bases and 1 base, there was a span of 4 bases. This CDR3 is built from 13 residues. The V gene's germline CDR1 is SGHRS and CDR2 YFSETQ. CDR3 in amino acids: CASSLGANTEAFF. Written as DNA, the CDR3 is TGCGCCAGCAGCTTGGGGGCGAACACTGAAGCTTTCTTT. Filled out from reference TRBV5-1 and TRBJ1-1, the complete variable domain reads KAGVTQTPRYLIKTRGQQVTLSCSPISGHRSVSWYQQTPGQGLQFLFEYFSETQRNKGNFPGRFSGRQFSNSRSEMNVSTLELGDSALYLCASSLGANTEAFFGQGTRLTVV.

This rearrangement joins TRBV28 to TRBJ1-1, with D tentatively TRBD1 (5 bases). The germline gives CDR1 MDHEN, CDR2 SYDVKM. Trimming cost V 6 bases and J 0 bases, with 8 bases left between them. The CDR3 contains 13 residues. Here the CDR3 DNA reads TGTGCCAGCAGGGGACTGATGAACACTGAAGCTTTCTTT. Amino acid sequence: CASRGLMNTEAFF.

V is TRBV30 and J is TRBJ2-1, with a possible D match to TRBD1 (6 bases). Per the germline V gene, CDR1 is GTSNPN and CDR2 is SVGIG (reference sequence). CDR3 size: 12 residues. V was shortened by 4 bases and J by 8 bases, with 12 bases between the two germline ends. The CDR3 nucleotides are TGTGCCTGGACGGCGTCAGGGGATGAGCAGTTCTTC. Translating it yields CAWTASGDEQFF.

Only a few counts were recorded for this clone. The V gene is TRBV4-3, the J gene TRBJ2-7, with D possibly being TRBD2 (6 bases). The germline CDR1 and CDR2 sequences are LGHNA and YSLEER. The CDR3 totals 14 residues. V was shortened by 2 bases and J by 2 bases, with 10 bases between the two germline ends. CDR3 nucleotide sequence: TGCGCCAGCAGCCAATCGGGACTGACCTACGAGCAGTACTTC. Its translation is CASSQSGLTYEQYF.

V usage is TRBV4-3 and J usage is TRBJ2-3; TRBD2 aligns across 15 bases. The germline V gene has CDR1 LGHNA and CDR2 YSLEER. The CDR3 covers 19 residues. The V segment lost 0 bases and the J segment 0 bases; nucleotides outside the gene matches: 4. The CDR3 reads CASSQDGTSGRLSTDTQYF. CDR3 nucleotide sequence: TGCGCCAGCAGCCAAGATGGGACTAGCGGGAGGCTCAGCACAGATACGCAGTATTTT.

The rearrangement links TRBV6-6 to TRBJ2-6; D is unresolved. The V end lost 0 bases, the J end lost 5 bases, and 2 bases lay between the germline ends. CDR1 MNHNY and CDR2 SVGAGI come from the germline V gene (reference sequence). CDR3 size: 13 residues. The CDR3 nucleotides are TGTGCCAGCAGTTACTCCAGGGCCAACGTCCTGACTTTC. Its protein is CASSYSRANVLTF.

In DNA form, the CDR3 reads TGTGCCAGCAGCCATGCAGTCGTGGCTGAAGCTTTCTTT. Encoded protein: CASSHAVVAEAFF. J is TRBJ1-1 and V is TRBV7-2; D ambiguous. Germline V CDR1 and CDR2: SGHTA, FQGNSA. V lost 5 bases, J lost 6 bases, and 13 bases lay in between. The CDR3 consists of 13 residues.

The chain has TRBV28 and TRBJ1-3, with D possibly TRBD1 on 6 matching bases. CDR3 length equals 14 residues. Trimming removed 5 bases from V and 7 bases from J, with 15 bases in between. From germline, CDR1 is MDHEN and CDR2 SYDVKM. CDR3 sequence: CASSPAGARNTIYF. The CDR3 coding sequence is TGTGCCAGCAGTCCCGCGGGGGCTAGGAACACCATATATTTT.

CDR3 bases: TGCGCCAGCAGCCAAGATGGGGGGGCTAACGAAGATACGCAGTATTTT. Amino acid sequence: CASSQDGGANEDTQYF. The rearrangement joins TRBV4-1 to TRBJ2-3; D possibly corresponds to TRBD2 (7 bases). Trimming stripped 0 bases from V and 5 bases from J, with 15 bases between. The CDR3 contains 16 residues. CDR1 and CDR2 from the germline V gene are MGHRA and YSYEKL.

The CDR3 DNA sequence: TGCGCCAGCAGCTTCTCGGCGGGAGATATCAATGAGCAGTTCTTC. Protein product: CASSFSAGDINEQFF. The chain joins TRBV5-1 to TRBJ2-1, with 7 positions matching TRBD2. The junction had 8 bases not matched to a gene; V was cut back by 2 bases and J by 6 bases. The length of the CDR3 is 15 residues. CDR1 and CDR2 (germline): SGHRS, YFSETQ.